The rows below give T cell receptor beta chains drawn from one sample of a study of cytomegalovirus exposure and HLA in healthy donors. Using immunoSEQ multiplex PCR, the repertoire was profiled, and TCRdb retains in-frame clones only, with some absent. Altogether some 150,000 clones are present, 80% to 90% being singletons, with the ten largest covering 4.9%. Material: PBMCs. The receptors originated from a woman between 18 and 29 years old in good health and CMV-seropositive. CDR3s include the opening cysteine and the closing phenylalanine or tryptophan. D genes are given only for firm matches. The listing skips clone size in some rows; elsewhere it reads once, few, many or a size class.

cdr3_aa: CASSLEGGAIPTEAFF
cdr3_nt: TGTGCCAGCAGCTTAGAAGGGGGCGCAATTCCCACTGAAGCTTTCTTT
d_call: TRBD1
clone_size: NA
v_call: TRBV13
j_call: TRBJ1-1

cdr3_aa: CASSSLTGKDQPQHF
cdr3_nt: TGTGCCAGCAGTTCCCTGACAGGGAAGGACCAGCCCCAGCATTTT
d_call: TRBD1
clone_size: NA
v_call: TRBV28
j_call: TRBJ1-5

cdr3_aa: CASSGTGRNYEQYF
cdr3_nt: TGTGCCAGCAGTGGGACAGGACGAAACTACGAGCAGTACTTC
d_call: TRBD1
clone_size: once
v_call: TRBV28
j_call: TRBJ2-7

cdr3_aa: CASIDPGTPYGYTF
cdr3_nt: TGTGCCAGTATCGACCCGGGGACACCTTATGGCTACACCTTC
d_call: NA
clone_size: NA
v_call: TRBV19
j_call: TRBJ1-2

cdr3_aa: CASTGGAGALTEAFF
cdr3_nt: TGTGCCAGCACGGGGGGGGCAGGAGCCCTCACTGAAGCTTTCTTT
d_call: NA
clone_size: NA
v_call: TRBV25-1
j_call: TRBJ1-1

cdr3_aa: CASSQGGNSPLHF
cdr3_nt: TGCGCCAGCAGCCAAGGCGGGAATTCACCCCTCCACTTT
d_call: NA
clone_size: NA
v_call: TRBV4-3
j_call: TRBJ1-6

cdr3_aa: CASSDSGDNQPQHF
cdr3_nt: TGTGCCAGCAGTGACTCAGGGGACAATCAGCCCCAGCATTTT
d_call: NA
clone_size: NA
v_call: TRBV6-4
j_call: TRBJ1-5

cdr3_aa: CASSRGLSDQPQHF
cdr3_nt: TGTGCCAGCAGTAGGGGACTTAGTGATCAGCCCCAGCATTTT
d_call: NA
clone_size: NA
v_call: TRBV6-5
j_call: TRBJ1-5

cdr3_aa: CASSQDRTSGDLANTGELFF
cdr3_nt: TGTGCCAGCAGCCAAGACAGGACTAGCGGGGACCTTGCGAACACCGGGGAGCTGTTTTTT
d_call: TRBD2
clone_size: NA
v_call: TRBV4-2
j_call: TRBJ2-2

cdr3_aa: CASSEWSTSTDTQYF
cdr3_nt: TGTGCCAGCAGTGAATGGAGTACTAGCACAGATACGCAGTATTTT
d_call: NA
clone_size: NA
v_call: TRBV6-1
j_call: TRBJ2-3

cdr3_aa: CASSLDYGRDMNTEAFF
cdr3_nt: TGTGCCAGCAGCTTAGACTACGGGAGAGACATGAACACTGAAGCTTTCTTT
d_call: NA
clone_size: NA
v_call: TRBV7-8
j_call: TRBJ1-1

cdr3_aa: CASSPSRRESNQPQHF
cdr3_nt: TGTGCCAGCAGTCCATCCCGGAGGGAAAGCAATCAGCCCCAGCATTTT
d_call: NA
clone_size: few
v_call: TRBV6-6
j_call: TRBJ1-5

cdr3_aa: CASSQVRTGGLISSYNEQFF
cdr3_nt: TGTGCCAGCAGCCAAGTTCGGACAGGGGGCCTTATCAGCTCCTACAATGAGCAGTTCTTC
d_call: TRBD1
clone_size: NA
v_call: TRBV14
j_call: TRBJ2-1

cdr3_aa: CASSLLGQGMTEAFF
cdr3_nt: TGTGCCAGCAGCTTATTGGGACAGGGGATGACTGAAGCTTTCTTT
d_call: TRBD1
clone_size: NA
v_call: TRBV7-9
j_call: TRBJ1-1

cdr3_aa: CASSESSGTSTYEQYF
cdr3_nt: TGTGCCAGCAGTGAAAGCTCCGGGACATCCACCTACGAGCAGTACTTC
d_call: NA
clone_size: once
v_call: TRBV2
j_call: TRBJ2-7

cdr3_aa: CASSRADISGNTIYF
cdr3_nt: TGTGCCAGCAGCCGTGCGGACATTTCTGGAAACACCATATATTTT
d_call: NA
clone_size: NA
v_call: TRBV7-9
j_call: TRBJ1-3

cdr3_aa: CASSPRGWETQYF
cdr3_nt: TGTGCCAGCAGCCCCAGGGGCTGGGAGACCCAGTACTTC
d_call: NA
clone_size: NA
v_call: TRBV27
j_call: TRBJ2-5

cdr3_aa: CASSPPGSTGELFF
cdr3_nt: TGTGCCAGCAGCCCCCCCGGGAGCACCGGGGAGCTGTTTTTT
d_call: NA
clone_size: few
v_call: TRBV6-1
j_call: TRBJ2-2

cdr3_aa: CASSLRRGTAYEQYF
cdr3_nt: TGTGCCAGCAGCTTGAGGCGGGGGACCGCCTACGAGCAGTACTTC
d_call: TRBD2
clone_size: NA
v_call: TRBV7-2
j_call: TRBJ2-7

cdr3_aa: CASSITGGRQETQYF
cdr3_nt: TGTGCCAGTAGTATTACAGGGGGCAGGCAAGAGACCCAGTACTTC
d_call: TRBD1
clone_size: NA
v_call: TRBV19
j_call: TRBJ2-5

cdr3_aa: CAISESDREDYGYTF
cdr3_nt: TGTGCCATCAGTGAGTCTGACAGGGAGGACTATGGCTACACCTTC
d_call: TRBD1
clone_size: NA
v_call: TRBV10-3
j_call: TRBJ1-2

cdr3_aa: CSVEDSWNEQFF
cdr3_nt: TGCAGCGTTGAAGATAGCTGGAATGAGCAGTTCTTC
d_call: NA
clone_size: NA
v_call: TRBV29-1
j_call: TRBJ2-1

cdr3_aa: CASTRLAGTGELFF
cdr3_nt: TGTGCCAGCACCCGACTAGCGGGTACCGGGGAGCTGTTTTTT
d_call: TRBD2
clone_size: NA
v_call: TRBV11-2
j_call: TRBJ2-2

cdr3_aa: CASSRTDNQPQHF
cdr3_nt: TGTGCCAGTAGTAGGACAGACAATCAGCCCCAGCATTTT
d_call: NA
clone_size: NA
v_call: TRBV19
j_call: TRBJ1-5

cdr3_aa: CASSLPTGAANEKLFF
cdr3_nt: TGTGCCAGCAGTTTACCAACAGGAGCAGCTAATGAAAAACTGTTTTTT
d_call: NA
clone_size: few
v_call: TRBV28
j_call: TRBJ1-4

cdr3_aa: CSVDQGYSGNTIYF
cdr3_nt: TGCAGCGTTGACCAGGGGTACTCTGGAAACACCATATATTTT
d_call: NA
clone_size: NA
v_call: TRBV29-1
j_call: TRBJ1-3

cdr3_aa: CASSPSPGGYTF
cdr3_nt: TGTGCCAGCAGCCCCTCCCCGGGGGGCTACACCTTC
d_call: NA
clone_size: once
v_call: TRBV5-6
j_call: TRBJ1-2

cdr3_aa: CATHEGPGTGGSGELFF
cdr3_nt: TGTGCCACTCACGAGGGCCCCGGGACAGGGGGCTCCGGGGAGCTGTTTTTT
d_call: TRBD1
clone_size: NA
v_call: TRBV2
j_call: TRBJ2-2

cdr3_aa: CASSQGGTVALETQYF
cdr3_nt: TGCGCCAGCAGCCAAGGTGGGACAGTCGCGCTGGAGACCCAGTACTTC
d_call: TRBD1
clone_size: NA
v_call: TRBV4-3
j_call: TRBJ2-5

cdr3_aa: CASSLDRNTEAFF
cdr3_nt: TGTGCCAGCAGCTTGGACAGGAACACTGAAGCTTTCTTT
d_call: NA
clone_size: NA
v_call: TRBV7-6
j_call: TRBJ1-1

cdr3_aa: CASSIGRDRETQYF
cdr3_nt: TGTGCCAGTAGTATCGGGAGGGATAGGGAGACCCAGTACTTC
d_call: TRBD2
clone_size: NA
v_call: TRBV19
j_call: TRBJ2-5

cdr3_aa: CASSFPGSTDTQYF
cdr3_nt: TGCGCCAGCAGCTTTCCAGGCAGCACAGATACGCAGTATTTT
d_call: NA
clone_size: few
v_call: TRBV5-1
j_call: TRBJ2-3

cdr3_aa: CASRGDSELTEAFF
cdr3_nt: TGTGCCAGCAGAGGGGACAGCGAATTAACTGAAGCTTTCTTT
d_call: TRBD1
clone_size: few
v_call: TRBV6-5
j_call: TRBJ1-1

cdr3_aa: CAWSLQSRDTQYF
cdr3_nt: TGTGCCTGGAGCCTCCAGTCCCGCGATACGCAGTATTTT
d_call: NA
clone_size: NA
v_call: TRBV30
j_call: TRBJ2-3

cdr3_aa: CASSVSGFTEAFF
cdr3_nt: TGCGCCAGCAGTGTTTCCGGGTTCACTGAAGCTTTCTTT
d_call: NA
clone_size: once
v_call: TRBV10-2
j_call: TRBJ1-1

cdr3_aa: CASSLGQGLSEAFF
cdr3_nt: TGCGCCAGCAGCTTAGGACAGGGGTTGTCTGAAGCTTTCTTT
d_call: TRBD1
clone_size: NA
v_call: TRBV5-1
j_call: TRBJ1-1

cdr3_aa: CASSYPSAGVTYEQYF
cdr3_nt: TGTGCCAGCAGCTACCCCTCGGCAGGGGTAACCTACGAGCAGTACTTC
d_call: NA
clone_size: NA
v_call: TRBV7-9
j_call: TRBJ2-7

cdr3_aa: CASSLSGGIYEQYF
cdr3_nt: TGTGCCAGCAGCTTAAGCGGGGGGATCTACGAGCAGTACTTC
d_call: TRBD2
clone_size: NA
v_call: TRBV7-2
j_call: TRBJ2-7

cdr3_aa: CASSLDRGYGYTF
cdr3_nt: TGTGCCAGCAGTCTGGACAGGGGCTATGGCTACACCTTC
d_call: TRBD1
clone_size: NA
v_call: TRBV28
j_call: TRBJ1-2

cdr3_aa: CASSPTRTENSPLHF
cdr3_nt: TGTGCCAGCAGCCCAACTCGGACAGAAAATTCACCCCTCCACTTT
d_call: NA
clone_size: few
v_call: TRBV11-1
j_call: TRBJ1-6

cdr3_aa: CASSLGRDSNSPLHF
cdr3_nt: TGTGCCAGCAGTTTAGGACGGGACAGTAATTCACCCCTCCACTTT
d_call: TRBD1
clone_size: NA
v_call: TRBV7-8
j_call: TRBJ1-6

cdr3_aa: CASSPAGRRGETQYF
cdr3_nt: TGTGCCAGCAGCCCTGCTGGCCGGAGGGGTGAGACCCAGTACTTC
d_call: NA
clone_size: NA
v_call: TRBV7-7
j_call: TRBJ2-5

cdr3_aa: CASSQAAGGLLDEQFF
cdr3_nt: TGTGCCAGCAGCCAAGCAGCGGGGGGGCTGCTGGATGAGCAGTTCTTC
d_call: TRBD2
clone_size: NA
v_call: TRBV7-3
j_call: TRBJ2-1

cdr3_aa: CASSYPRGMNTEAFF
cdr3_nt: TGTGCCAGCAGTTACCCCAGGGGGATGAACACTGAAGCTTTCTTT
d_call: TRBD1
clone_size: NA
v_call: TRBV6-5
j_call: TRBJ1-1

cdr3_aa: CASSPQGDRNTIYF
cdr3_nt: TGTGCCAGCAGTCCCCAGGGGGATAGAAACACCATATATTTT
d_call: TRBD1
clone_size: NA
v_call: TRBV28
j_call: TRBJ1-3

cdr3_aa: CAWSGRIIGELFF
cdr3_nt: TGTGCCTGGTCAGGGCGGATCATCGGGGAGCTGTTTTTT
d_call: NA
clone_size: NA
v_call: TRBV30
j_call: TRBJ2-2

cdr3_aa: CASSLPLRKQGNGNQPQHF
cdr3_nt: TGTGCCAGCAGTTTACCCCTTCGAAAACAGGGGAACGGCAATCAGCCCCAGCATTTT
d_call: TRBD1
clone_size: NA
v_call: TRBV28
j_call: TRBJ1-5

cdr3_aa: CSVEVYGYTF
cdr3_nt: TGCAGTGTCGAGGTTTATGGCTACACCTTC
d_call: NA
clone_size: NA
v_call: TRBV20-1
j_call: TRBJ1-2

cdr3_aa: CASSTDRSNTEAFF
cdr3_nt: TGTGCCAGTAGTACCGACAGGTCGAACACTGAAGCTTTCTTT
d_call: NA
clone_size: NA
v_call: TRBV19
j_call: TRBJ1-1

cdr3_aa: CASSLRGGEVDEQFF
cdr3_nt: TGCGCCAGTAGCCTGCGGGGGGGCGAGGTGGATGAGCAGTTCTTC
d_call: TRBD2
clone_size: NA
v_call: TRBV10-1
j_call: TRBJ2-1

cdr3_aa: CAISFSGDTGELFF
cdr3_nt: TGTGCCATCAGTTTTAGCGGGGACACCGGGGAGCTGTTTTTT
d_call: TRBD2
clone_size: NA
v_call: TRBV10-3
j_call: TRBJ2-2

cdr3_aa: CASSPNRGHNEQFF
cdr3_nt: TGCGCCAGCAGCCCAAACAGGGGCCACAATGAGCAGTTCTTC
d_call: TRBD1
clone_size: few
v_call: TRBV5-1
j_call: TRBJ2-1